This T cell receptor (beta chain) was sequenced during a study of long-term antiretroviral therapy in people with HIV. Study outcomes and limitations: Blood dates from 2004 to 2017, possibly under older ART regimens. Comparison with controls showed narrower CDR3 length ranges in HIV repertoires. Although diversity increased after ART, it remained lower than in transplant donor controls.

The germline V and J ends were trimmed by 0 bases and 5 bases, with 13 bases remaining between them. CDR1 is MNHEY and CDR2 is SVGAGI in the germline V gene. This CDR3 contains 15 residues. Researchers ran immunoSEQ v3.0 at survey level. For each individual sample, sequencing targeted about 40,000-55,000 T-cell genomes. Clones were read by immunoSEQ multiplex PCR, and TCRdb kept only the in-frame ones, dropping some. The sample yields about 26,000 clones, 85% to 90% seen once. Regarding this clone: Its antigen remains unknown.

This TCR was sampled from a man between 35 and 55 years old with HIV. The sample in question was unsorted PBMCs, obtained around 2.6 years after starting antiretroviral therapy. The chain carries TRBV6-5 and TRBJ1-1; D remains ambiguous. The CDR3 DNA reads TGTGCCAGCAGTTACTCGGAACGGGCATTAACTGAAGCTTTCTTT. Amino acids: CASSYSERALTEAFF.